The entry that follows covers one T cell receptor (beta chain) sequence. The antigen remains undetermined. The data originate from a study of T cell responses to AZD1222 COVID-19 vaccine. Study results and limitations: Repertoire sampling happened only post peak T cell response. Nearly half of the spike-specific TCRs reportedly recognize variant regions that carry no mutations.

Sequencing was performed with immunoSEQ multiplex PCR; in TCRdb, only in-frame clones are kept and a portion is missing. The table has 35,000 to 55,000 clones, 65% to 85% seen once. V was pared by 0 bases and J by 9 bases, with 4 bases of the junction left unmatched. Germline V gene sequence: CDR1 MNHNS, CDR2 SASEGT. The CDR3 is made up of 15 amino acids. This clonotype was sampled from an adult in good health. The gene calls are TRBV6-1 and TRBJ1-6, with 8 bases that match TRBD1. The sequenced sample was peripheral blood, obtained on day 0 of AZD1222 vaccination. For the CDR3, the DNA is TGTGCCAGCAGTGAAGCTGGACAGGGTGGTTCACCCCTCCACTTT. Amino acids: CASSEAGQGGSPLHF.